This TCR beta chain appears in the sequencing data of a study of T cell responses to AZD1222 COVID-19 vaccine. On the study more broadly: Recipients boosted at about 4 weeks or about 12 weeks are pooled. Overall study results and limits: At study baseline, merely roughly 6 AZD1222 recipients were seropositive. A reported finding is that nearly half of spike-specific TCRs target unmutated variant regions.

For this clone: What it recognizes is unknown.

The assay was immunoSEQ multiplex PCR, and TCRdb's table has in-frame clones only and misses some. The repertoire consists of about 130,000 clones, with about 91% occurring once and the leading ten covering about 1.9%. CDR3 length equals 13 residues. The germline V gene has CDR1 MNHEY and CDR2 SVGAGI. V was clipped by 6 bases and J by 0 bases, with 6 bases between them. The specimen was peripheral blood, collected on day 0 of AZD1222 vaccination. The V and J genes are TRBV6-5 and TRBJ1-3; the D is unclear. The receptor's source is an adult in good health. CDR3 DNA: TGTGCCAGCAGGCAGAGCTCTGGAAACACCATATATTTT. It specifies CASRQSSGNTIYF.